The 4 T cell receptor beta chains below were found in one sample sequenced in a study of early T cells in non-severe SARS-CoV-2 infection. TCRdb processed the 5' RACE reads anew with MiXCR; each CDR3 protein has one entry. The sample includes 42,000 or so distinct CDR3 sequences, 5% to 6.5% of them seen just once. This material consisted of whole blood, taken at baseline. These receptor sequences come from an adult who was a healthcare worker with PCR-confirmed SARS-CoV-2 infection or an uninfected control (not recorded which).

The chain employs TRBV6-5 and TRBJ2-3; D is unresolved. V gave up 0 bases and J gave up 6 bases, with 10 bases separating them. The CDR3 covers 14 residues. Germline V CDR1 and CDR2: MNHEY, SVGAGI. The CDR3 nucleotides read TGTGCCAGCAGTTACTCGAGATACGGTGATACGCAGTATTTT. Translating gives CASSYSRYGDTQYF.

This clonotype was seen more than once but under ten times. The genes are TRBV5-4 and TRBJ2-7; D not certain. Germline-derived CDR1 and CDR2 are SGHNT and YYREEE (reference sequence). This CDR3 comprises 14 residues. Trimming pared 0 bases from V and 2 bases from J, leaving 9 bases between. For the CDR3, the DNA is TGTGCCAGCAGCTTGGGGACGGTTCCCTACGAGCAGTACTTC. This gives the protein CASSLGTVPYEQYF. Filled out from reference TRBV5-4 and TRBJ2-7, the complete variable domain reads ETGVTQSPTHLIKTRGQQVTLRCSSQSGHNTVSWYQQALGQGPQFIFQYYREEENGRGNFPPRFSGLQFPNYSSELNVNALELDDSALYLCASSLGTVPYEQYFGPGTRLTVT.

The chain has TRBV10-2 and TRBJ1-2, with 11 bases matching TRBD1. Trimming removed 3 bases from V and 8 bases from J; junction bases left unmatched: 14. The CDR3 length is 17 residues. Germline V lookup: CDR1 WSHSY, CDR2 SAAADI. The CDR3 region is CASSENRPGQGEKGYTF. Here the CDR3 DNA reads TGCGCCAGCAGTGAAAATCGGCCGGGACAGGGGGAGAAGGGCTACACCTTC.

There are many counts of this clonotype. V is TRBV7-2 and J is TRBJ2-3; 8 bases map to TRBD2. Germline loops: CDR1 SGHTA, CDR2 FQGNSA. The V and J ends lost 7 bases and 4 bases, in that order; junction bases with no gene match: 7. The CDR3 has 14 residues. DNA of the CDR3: TGTGCCAGCATCCCCGGGGGGGCCGCAGATACGCAGTATTTT. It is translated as CASIPGGAADTQYF.